This TCR beta chain was captured in a study of technical replicates of blood from a handful of donors. TCRdb's table, derived via immunoSEQ multiplex PCR, lists solely in-frame clones and lacks some. The sample yields about 68,000 clones, under 98% seen once. Between the trimmed V and J ends, which lost 10 bases and 0 bases, there was a span of 3 bases. The germline V gene encodes CDR1 SNHLY and CDR2 FYNNEI. The length of the CDR3 is 11 residues. The rearrangement links TRBV2 to TRBJ1-4; D call uncertain. This TCR was recovered from a human donor in good health. Sample: T cells isolated from PBMCs. The CDR3, as DNA: TGTGCCACTGCAACTAATGAAAAACTGTTTTTT. This encodes CATATNEKLFF.